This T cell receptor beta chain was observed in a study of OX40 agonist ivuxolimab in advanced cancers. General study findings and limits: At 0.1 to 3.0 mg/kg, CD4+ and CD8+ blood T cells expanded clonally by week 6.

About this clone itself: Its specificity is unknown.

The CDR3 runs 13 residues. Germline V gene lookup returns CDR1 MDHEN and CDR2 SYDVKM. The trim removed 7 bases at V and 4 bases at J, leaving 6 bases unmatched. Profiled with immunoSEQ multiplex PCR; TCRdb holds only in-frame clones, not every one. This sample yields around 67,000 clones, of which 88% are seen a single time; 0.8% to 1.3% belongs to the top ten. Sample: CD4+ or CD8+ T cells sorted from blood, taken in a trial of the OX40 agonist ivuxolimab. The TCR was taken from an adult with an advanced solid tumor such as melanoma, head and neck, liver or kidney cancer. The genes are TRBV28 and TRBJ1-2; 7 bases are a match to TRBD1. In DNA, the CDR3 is TGTGCCAGCAAACCACGGGACAGCTATGGCTACACCTTC. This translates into CASKPRDSYGYTF.